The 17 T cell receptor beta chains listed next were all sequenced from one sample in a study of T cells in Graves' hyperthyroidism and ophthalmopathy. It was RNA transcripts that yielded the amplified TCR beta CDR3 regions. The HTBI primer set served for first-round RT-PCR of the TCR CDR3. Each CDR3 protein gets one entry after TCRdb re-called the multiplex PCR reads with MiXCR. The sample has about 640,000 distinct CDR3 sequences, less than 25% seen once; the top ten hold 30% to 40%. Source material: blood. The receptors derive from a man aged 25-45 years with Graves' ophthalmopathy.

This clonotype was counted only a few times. CDR3 sequence (DNA): TGCGCCAGCAGCGAGCAGTCTAGCACAGATACGCAGTATTTT. Amino acids: CASSEQSSTDTQYF. This chain joins TRBV5-1 and TRBJ2-3; D unclear. CDR3 size: 14 residues. Germline V gene sequence: CDR1 SGHRS, CDR2 YFSETQ. Trimming left V 4 bases short and J 0 bases short, with 9 bases between.

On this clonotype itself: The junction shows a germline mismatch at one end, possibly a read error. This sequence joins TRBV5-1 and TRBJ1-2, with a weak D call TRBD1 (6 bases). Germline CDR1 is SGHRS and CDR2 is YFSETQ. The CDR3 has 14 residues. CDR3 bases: TGTGCCAGCAGCGACAGGAGCCAGATCTATGGCTACACCTTC. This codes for CASSDRSQIYGYTF. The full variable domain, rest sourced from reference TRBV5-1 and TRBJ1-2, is KAGVTQTPRYLIKTRGQQVTLSCSPISGHRSVSWYQQTPGQGLQFLFEYFSETQRNKGNFPGRFSGRQFSNSRSEMNVSTLELGDSALYLCASSDRSQIYGYTFGSGTRLTVV.

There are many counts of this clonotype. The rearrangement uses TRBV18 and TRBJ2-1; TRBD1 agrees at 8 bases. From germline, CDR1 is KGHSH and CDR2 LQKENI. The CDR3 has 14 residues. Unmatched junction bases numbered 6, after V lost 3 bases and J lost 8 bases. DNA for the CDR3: TGTGCCAGCTCACCCAGACAGGGGTCGGATGAGCAGTTCTTC. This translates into CASSPRQGSDEQFF.

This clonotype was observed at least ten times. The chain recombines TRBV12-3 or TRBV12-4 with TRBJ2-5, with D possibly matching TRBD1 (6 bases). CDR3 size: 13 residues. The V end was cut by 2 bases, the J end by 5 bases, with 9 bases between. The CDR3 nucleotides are TGTGCCAGCAGTTTAAACAGGGTCGAGACCCAGTACTTC. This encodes CASSLNRVETQYF.

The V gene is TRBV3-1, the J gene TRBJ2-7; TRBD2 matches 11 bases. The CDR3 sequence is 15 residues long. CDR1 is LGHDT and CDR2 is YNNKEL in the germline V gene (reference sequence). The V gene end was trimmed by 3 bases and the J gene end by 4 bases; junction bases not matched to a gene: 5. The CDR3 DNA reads TGTGCCAGCAGCCACTGGACTAGCGGGCGGTACGAGCAGTACTTC. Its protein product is CASSHWTSGRYEQYF.

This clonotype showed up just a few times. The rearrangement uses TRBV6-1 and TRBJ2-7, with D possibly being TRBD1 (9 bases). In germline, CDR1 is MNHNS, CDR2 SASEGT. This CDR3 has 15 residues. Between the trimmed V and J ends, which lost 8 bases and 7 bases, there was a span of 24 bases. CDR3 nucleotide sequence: TGTGCCAGCGGGACAGGGTCGAGCGGGAGTGAAGAGCAGTACTTC. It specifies CASGTGSSGSEEQYF.

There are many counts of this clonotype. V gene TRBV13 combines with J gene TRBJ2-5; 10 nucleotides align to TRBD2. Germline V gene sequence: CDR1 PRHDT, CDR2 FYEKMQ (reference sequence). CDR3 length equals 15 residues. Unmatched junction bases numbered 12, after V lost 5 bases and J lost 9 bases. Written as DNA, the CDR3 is TGTGCCAGCAGCCAAGGACTAGCGGCCCGTGGGGCCCAGTACTTC. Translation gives CASSQGLAARGAQYF.

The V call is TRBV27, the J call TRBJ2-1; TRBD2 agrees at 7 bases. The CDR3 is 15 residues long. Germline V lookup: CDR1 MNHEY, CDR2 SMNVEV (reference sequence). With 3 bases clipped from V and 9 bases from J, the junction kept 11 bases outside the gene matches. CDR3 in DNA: TGTGCCAGCAGTTTCATGGGCGGGAGCGTAGGTGAGCAGTTCTTC. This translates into CASSFMGGSVGEQFF.

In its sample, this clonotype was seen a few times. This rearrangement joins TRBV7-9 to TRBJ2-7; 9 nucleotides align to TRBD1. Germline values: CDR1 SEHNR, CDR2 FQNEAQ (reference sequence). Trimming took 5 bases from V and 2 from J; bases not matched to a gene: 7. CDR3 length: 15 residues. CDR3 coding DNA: TGTGCCAGCAGCCCCGGGACAGGGACCACCTACGAGCAGTACTTC. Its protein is CASSPGTGTTYEQYF.

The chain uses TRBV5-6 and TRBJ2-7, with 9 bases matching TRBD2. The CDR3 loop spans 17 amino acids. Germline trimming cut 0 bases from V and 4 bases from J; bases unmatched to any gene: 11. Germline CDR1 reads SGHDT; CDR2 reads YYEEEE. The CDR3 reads CASSLVDPVAGAYEQYF. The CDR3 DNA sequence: TGTGCCAGCAGCTTGGTGGACCCTGTAGCGGGAGCATACGAGCAGTACTTC.

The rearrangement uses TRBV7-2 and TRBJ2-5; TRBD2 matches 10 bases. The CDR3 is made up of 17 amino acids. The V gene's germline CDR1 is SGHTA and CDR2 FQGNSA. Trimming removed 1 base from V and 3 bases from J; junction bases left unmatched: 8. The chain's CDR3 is CASSLVPSGRGKETQYF. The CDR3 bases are TGTGCCAGCAGCTTAGTTCCCAGCGGGAGGGGGAAAGAGACCCAGTACTTC.

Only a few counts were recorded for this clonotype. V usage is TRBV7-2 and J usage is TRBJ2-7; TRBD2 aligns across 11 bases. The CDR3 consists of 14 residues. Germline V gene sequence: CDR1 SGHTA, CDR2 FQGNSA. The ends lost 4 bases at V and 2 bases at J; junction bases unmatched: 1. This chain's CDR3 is CASSSGLAAYEQYF. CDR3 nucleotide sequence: TGTGCCAGCAGCTCGGGACTAGCGGCCTACGAGCAGTACTTC.

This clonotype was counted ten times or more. CDR3 region: CASSASVRSYEQYF. CDR3 sequence (DNA): TGTGCCAGCAGTGCTAGCGTACGATCCTACGAGCAGTACTTC. The gene calls are TRBV6-1 and TRBJ2-7; a weak D match, TRBD2 (6 bases). Per the germline V gene, CDR1 is MNHNS and CDR2 is SASEGT. CDR3 length equals 14 residues. V was trimmed by 4 bases and J by 1 base, leaving 11 bases between them.

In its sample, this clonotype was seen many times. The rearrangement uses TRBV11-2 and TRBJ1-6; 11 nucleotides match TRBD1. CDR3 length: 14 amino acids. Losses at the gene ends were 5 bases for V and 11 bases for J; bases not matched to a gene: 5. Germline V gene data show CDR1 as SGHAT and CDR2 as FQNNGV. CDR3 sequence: CASSEGTGGAPLHF. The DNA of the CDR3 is TGTGCCAGCAGCGAAGGGACAGGGGGTGCACCCCTCCACTTT. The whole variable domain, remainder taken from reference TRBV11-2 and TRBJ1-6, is EAGVAQSPRYKIIEKRQSVAFWCNPISGHATLYWYQQILGQGPKLLIQFQNNGVVDDSQLPKDRFSAERLKGVDSTLKIQPAKLEDSAVYLCASSEGTGGAPLHFGNGTRLTVT.

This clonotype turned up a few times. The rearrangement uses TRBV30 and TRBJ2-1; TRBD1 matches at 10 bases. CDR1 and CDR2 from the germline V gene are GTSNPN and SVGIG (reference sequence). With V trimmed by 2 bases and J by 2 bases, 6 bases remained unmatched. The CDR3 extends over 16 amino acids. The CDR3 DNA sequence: TGTGCCTGGAGTTTGACAGGGGGCGGGACCTACAATGAGCAGTTCTTC. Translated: CAWSLTGGGTYNEQFF. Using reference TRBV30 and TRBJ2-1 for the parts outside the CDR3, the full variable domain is SQTIHQWPATLVQPVGSPLSLECTVEGTSNPNLYWYRQAAGRGLQLLFYSVGIGQISSEVPQNLSASRPQDRQFILSSKKLLLSDSGFYLCAWSLTGGGTYNEQFFGPGTRLTVL.

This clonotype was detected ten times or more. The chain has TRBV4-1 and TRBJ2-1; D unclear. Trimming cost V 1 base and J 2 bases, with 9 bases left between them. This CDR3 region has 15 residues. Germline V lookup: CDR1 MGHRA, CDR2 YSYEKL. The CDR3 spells CASSQGWIAYNEQFF. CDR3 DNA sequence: TGCGCCAGCAGCCAAGGGTGGATCGCCTACAATGAGCAGTTCTTC.

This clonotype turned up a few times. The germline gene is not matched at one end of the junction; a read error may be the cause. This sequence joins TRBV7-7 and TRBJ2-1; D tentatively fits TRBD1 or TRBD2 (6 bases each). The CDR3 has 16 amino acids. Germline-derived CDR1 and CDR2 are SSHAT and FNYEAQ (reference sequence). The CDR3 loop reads CASSLEGGIASNEQFF. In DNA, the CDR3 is TGTGCTAGCAGCTTAGAAGGGGGGATTGCAAGCAATGAGCAGTTCTTC.